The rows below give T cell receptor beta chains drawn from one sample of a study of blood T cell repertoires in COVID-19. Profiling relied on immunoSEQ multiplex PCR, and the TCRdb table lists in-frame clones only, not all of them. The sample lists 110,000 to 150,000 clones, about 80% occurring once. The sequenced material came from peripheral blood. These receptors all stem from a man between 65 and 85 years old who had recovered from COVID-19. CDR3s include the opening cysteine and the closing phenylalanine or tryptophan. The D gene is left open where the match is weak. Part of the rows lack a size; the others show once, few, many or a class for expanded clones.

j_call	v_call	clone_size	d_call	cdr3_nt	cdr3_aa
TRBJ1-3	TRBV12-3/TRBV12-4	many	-	TGTGCCAGCAGCATCTCGGACATCTACACCATATATTTT	CASSISDIYTIYF
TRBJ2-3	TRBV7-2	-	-	TGTGCCAGCACCGGAATATACAGGGCAGATACGCAGTATTTT	CASTGIYRADTQYF
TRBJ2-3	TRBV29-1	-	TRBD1	TGCAGCGTACACCGTGAGCTGGCAGGGGGCGTGACAGATACGCAGTATTTT	CSVHRELAGGVTDTQYF
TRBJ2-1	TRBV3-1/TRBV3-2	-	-	TGTGCCAGCAGCTCCGGAGGGCTTTCCTACAATGAGCAGTTCTTC	CASSSGGLSYNEQFF
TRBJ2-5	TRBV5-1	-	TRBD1	TGCGCCAGCAGCACCGGGACAGGGACGGGAGAGACCCAGTACTTC	CASSTGTGTGETQYF
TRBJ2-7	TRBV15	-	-	TGTGCCACCAGCAGAGATTCTTCACTTCATTCCCTCGAGCAGTACTTC	CATSRDSSLHSLEQYF
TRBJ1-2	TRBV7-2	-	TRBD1	TGTGCCAGCAGCTTAGACCCGGGACAGGGGCGGTTAGGTGGCTACACCTTC	CASSLDPGQGRLGGYTF
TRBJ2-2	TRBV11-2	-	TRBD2	TGTGCCAGCAGCCTAGCGGGAGTCCGGGAGCTGTTTTTT	CASSLAGVRELFF
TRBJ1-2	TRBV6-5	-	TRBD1	TGTGCCAGCAGTTCCACCGGGACAGGGGGTAACTATGGCTACACCTTC	CASSSTGTGGNYGYTF
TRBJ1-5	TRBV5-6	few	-	TGTGCCAGCAGCTTGTCAGGGTACAATCAGCCCCAGCATTTT	CASSLSGYNQPQHF
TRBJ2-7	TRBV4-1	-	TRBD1	TGCGCCAGCAGCGCACCGGGACAGGGCTACGAGCAGTACTTC	CASSAPGQGYEQYF
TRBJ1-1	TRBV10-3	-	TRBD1	TGTGCCATCAGGAACCCGGGACAGGGGAACACTGAAGCTTTCTTT	CAIRNPGQGNTEAFF
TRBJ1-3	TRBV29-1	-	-	TGCAGCGTTGAGAAGGCGGGCTTGGGAAACACCATATATTTT	CSVEKAGLGNTIYF
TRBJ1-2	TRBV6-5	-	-	TGTGCCAGCAGTTACGAGGACAGCTATGGCTACACCTTC	CASSYEDSYGYTF